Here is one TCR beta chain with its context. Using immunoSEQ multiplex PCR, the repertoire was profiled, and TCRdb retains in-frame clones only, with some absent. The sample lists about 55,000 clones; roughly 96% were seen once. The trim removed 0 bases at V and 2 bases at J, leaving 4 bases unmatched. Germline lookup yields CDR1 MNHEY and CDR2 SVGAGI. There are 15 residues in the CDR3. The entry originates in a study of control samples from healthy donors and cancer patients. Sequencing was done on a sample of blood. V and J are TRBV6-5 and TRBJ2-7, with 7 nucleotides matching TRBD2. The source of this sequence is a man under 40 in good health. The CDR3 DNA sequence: TGTGCCAGCAGTTACTCAGCGGGACCCGCCTACGAGCAGTACTTC. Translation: CASSYSAGPAYEQYF.